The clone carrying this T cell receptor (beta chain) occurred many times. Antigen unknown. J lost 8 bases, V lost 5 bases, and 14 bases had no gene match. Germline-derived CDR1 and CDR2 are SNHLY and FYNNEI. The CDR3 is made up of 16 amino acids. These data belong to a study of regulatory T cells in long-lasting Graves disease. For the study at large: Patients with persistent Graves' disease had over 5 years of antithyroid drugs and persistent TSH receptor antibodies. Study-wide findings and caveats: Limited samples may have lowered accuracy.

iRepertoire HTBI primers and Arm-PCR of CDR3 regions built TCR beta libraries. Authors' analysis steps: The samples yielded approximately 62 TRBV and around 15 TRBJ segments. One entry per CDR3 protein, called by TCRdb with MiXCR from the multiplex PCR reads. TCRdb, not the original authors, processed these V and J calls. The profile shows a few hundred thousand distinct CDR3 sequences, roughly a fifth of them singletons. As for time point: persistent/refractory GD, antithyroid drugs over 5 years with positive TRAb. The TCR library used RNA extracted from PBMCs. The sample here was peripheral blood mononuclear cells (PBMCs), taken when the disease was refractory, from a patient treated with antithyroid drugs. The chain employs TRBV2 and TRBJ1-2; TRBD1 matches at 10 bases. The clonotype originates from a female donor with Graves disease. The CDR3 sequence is CASSRLRRDRGEGYTF. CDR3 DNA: TGTGCCAGCAGTCGCCTCCGCCGGGACAGGGGTGAAGGCTACACCTTC.